This is a list of T cell receptor beta chains from one sample in a study of blood T cell repertoires in COVID-19. Assay: immunoSEQ multiplex PCR; the TCRdb copy retains only in-frame clones and omits some. Of almost 300,000 clones in the sample, roughly 86% were seen once. Sample: peripheral blood. The receptors originated from a man aged 65 to 85 with acute or convalescent COVID-19. Both conserved end residues are part of each CDR3. D genes are given only for firm matches. Expanded clones get a size class; other rows say once, few or many, or leave the size out.

V gene: TRBV7-9
J gene: TRBJ2-5
D gene: -
clone size: -
CDR3 length: 13
CDR3 protein: CASSPGLRETQYF
CDR3 DNA: TGTGCCAGCAGCCCCGGTCTACGAGAGACCCAGTACTTC

V gene: TRBV4-1
J gene: TRBJ1-3
D gene: -
clone size: -
CDR3 length: 19
CDR3 protein: CASSWGGPEQGQSGNTIYF
CDR3 DNA: TGCGCCAGCAGTTGGGGGGGACCTGAACAGGGACAATCTGGAAACACCATATATTTT

V gene: TRBV5-1
J gene: TRBJ1-2
D gene: TRBD1
clone size: -
CDR3 length: 14
CDR3 protein: CASSLEGQGGGYTF
CDR3 DNA: TGCGCCAGCAGCTTGGAGGGACAGGGAGGTGGCTACACCTTC

V gene: TRBV6-5
J gene: TRBJ1-6
D gene: -
clone size: -
CDR3 length: 16
CDR3 protein: CASSYSISSYNSPLHF
CDR3 DNA: TGTGCCAGCAGTTACTCGATCAGCTCCTATAATTCACCCCTCCACTTT

V gene: TRBV7-9
J gene: TRBJ2-1
D gene: -
clone size: -
CDR3 length: 16
CDR3 protein: CASSPLKGHRYNEQFF
CDR3 DNA: TGTGCCAGCAGTCCTCTAAAGGGGCACCGGTACAATGAGCAGTTCTTC

V gene: TRBV5-4
J gene: TRBJ2-5
D gene: -
clone size: -
CDR3 length: 15
CDR3 protein: CASSLAVLGRETQYF
CDR3 DNA: TGTGCCAGCAGCTTGGCCGTATTAGGGAGGGAGACCCAGTACTTC

V gene: TRBV11-1
J gene: TRBJ2-5
D gene: -
clone size: once
CDR3 length: 14
CDR3 protein: CASSFQASQETQYF
CDR3 DNA: TGTGCCAGCAGCTTCCAGGCGTCTCAAGAGACCCAGTACTTC

V gene: TRBV5-4
J gene: TRBJ2-7
D gene: TRBD2
clone size: -
CDR3 length: 15
CDR3 protein: CASSSQRGDSYEQYF
CDR3 DNA: TGTGCCAGCAGCTCACAGCGGGGGGACTCCTACGAGCAGTACTTC

V gene: TRBV28
J gene: TRBJ2-7
D gene: TRBD1
clone size: -
CDR3 length: 15
CDR3 protein: CASRTPGQLVTKQYF
CDR3 DNA: TGTGCCAGCAGAACACCGGGACAGTTAGTTACGAAGCAGTACTTC

V gene: TRBV7-2
J gene: TRBJ2-3
D gene: -
clone size: -
CDR3 length: 15
CDR3 protein: CASSLVGGSTDTQYF
CDR3 DNA: TGTGCCAGCAGCTTAGTCGGCGGGAGCACAGATACGCAGTATTTT

V gene: TRBV7-9
J gene: TRBJ1-2
D gene: -
clone size: -
CDR3 length: 14
CDR3 protein: CASSFEVAPYGYTF
CDR3 DNA: TGTGCCAGCAGCTTCGAGGTAGCTCCCTATGGCTACACCTTC

V gene: TRBV29-1
J gene: TRBJ2-3
D gene: TRBD2
clone size: -
CDR3 length: 14
CDR3 protein: CSVGIAGSTDTQYF
CDR3 DNA: TGCAGCGTGGGAATAGCGGGGAGCACAGATACGCAGTATTTT

V gene: TRBV28
J gene: TRBJ1-2
D gene: -
clone size: -
CDR3 length: 15
CDR3 protein: CASTEGQTANYGYTF
CDR3 DNA: TGTGCCAGCACCGAAGGACAGACAGCTAACTATGGCTACACCTTC

V gene: TRBV15
J gene: TRBJ1-2
D gene: -
clone size: few
CDR3 length: 18
CDR3 protein: CATSRGSFLDSKFYGYTF
CDR3 DNA: TGTGCCACCAGCAGAGGGTCCTTCTTGGACAGCAAATTCTATGGCTACACCTTC

V gene: TRBV29-1
J gene: TRBJ2-2
D gene: -
clone size: -
CDR3 length: 14
CDR3 protein: CSVGGGAGTGELFF
CDR3 DNA: TGCAGCGTGGGTGGGGGCGCGGGCACCGGGGAGCTGTTTTTT

V gene: TRBV7-3
J gene: TRBJ2-5
D gene: -
clone size: -
CDR3 length: 13
CDR3 protein: CASGSRHQETQYF
CDR3 DNA: TGTGCCAGCGGTAGTCGCCATCAAGAGACCCAGTACTTC

V gene: TRBV5-1
J gene: TRBJ2-3
D gene: TRBD2
clone size: few
CDR3 length: 20
CDR3 protein: CASSLANLGLAGSGTDTQYF
CDR3 DNA: TGCGCCAGCAGCTTGGCCAATTTGGGACTAGCGGGGTCCGGGACAGATACGCAGTATTTT

V gene: TRBV7-3
J gene: TRBJ2-1
D gene: TRBD2
clone size: -
CDR3 length: 14
CDR3 protein: CASSSTGAGGPQFF
CDR3 DNA: TGTGCCAGCAGCTCCACTGGAGCGGGGGGGCCTCAGTTCTTC

V gene: TRBV7-2
J gene: TRBJ2-7
D gene: TRBD2
clone size: -
CDR3 length: 15
CDR3 protein: CASSLAVAGVSEQYF
CDR3 DNA: TGTGCCAGCAGCTTAGCAGTAGCGGGAGTATCCGAGCAGTACTTC

V gene: TRBV9
J gene: TRBJ2-7
D gene: -
clone size: -
CDR3 length: 10
CDR3 protein: CASSVYPRYF
CDR3 DNA: TGTGCCAGCAGCGTATATCCGCGGTACTTC

V gene: TRBV7-9
J gene: TRBJ2-1
D gene: TRBD2
clone size: -
CDR3 length: 14
CDR3 protein: CASSALAGGYEQFF
CDR3 DNA: TGTGCCAGCAGCGCACTAGCGGGGGGATATGAGCAGTTCTTC

V gene: TRBV6-5
J gene: TRBJ1-4
D gene: -
clone size: -
CDR3 length: 15
CDR3 protein: CASSYSGGVNEKLFF
CDR3 DNA: TGTGCCAGCAGTTACTCAGGGGGGGTTAATGAAAAACTGTTTTTT

V gene: TRBV28
J gene: TRBJ1-2
D gene: TRBD1
clone size: -
CDR3 length: 15
CDR3 protein: CASSLYYQGADGYTF
CDR3 DNA: TGTGCCAGCAGTTTATACTATCAGGGGGCGGACGGCTACACCTTC

V gene: TRBV5-1
J gene: TRBJ1-6
D gene: -
clone size: -
CDR3 length: 15
CDR3 protein: CASRNGQNYNSPLHF
CDR3 DNA: TGCGCCAGCAGAAACGGACAGAATTATAATTCACCCCTCCACTTT

V gene: TRBV28
J gene: TRBJ1-4
D gene: -
clone size: -
CDR3 length: 16
CDR3 protein: CASQRRQGALNEKLFF
CDR3 DNA: TGTGCCAGCCAACGACGCCAGGGTGCCCTTAATGAAAAACTGTTTTTT

V gene: TRBV3-1/TRBV3-2
J gene: TRBJ1-2
D gene: -
clone size: -
CDR3 length: 15
CDR3 protein: CASSQDGVPLYGYTF
CDR3 DNA: TGTGCCAGCAGCCAAGACGGGGTCCCACTCTATGGCTACACCTTC

V gene: TRBV10-3
J gene: TRBJ1-1
D gene: TRBD1
clone size: -
CDR3 length: 12
CDR3 protein: CAIRTGETEAFF
CDR3 DNA: TGTGCCATCCGGACAGGGGAAACTGAAGCTTTCTTT

V gene: TRBV5-1
J gene: TRBJ1-1
D gene: TRBD1
clone size: -
CDR3 length: 14
CDR3 protein: CASSPSTGYPEAFF
CDR3 DNA: TGCGCCAGCAGCCCCTCGACAGGGTACCCTGAAGCTTTCTTT

V gene: TRBV19
J gene: TRBJ2-1
D gene: TRBD1
clone size: few
CDR3 length: 14
CDR3 protein: CASSTGQGANEQFF
CDR3 DNA: TGTGCCAGTAGTACGGGACAGGGGGCAAATGAGCAGTTCTTC

V gene: TRBV28
J gene: TRBJ1-2
D gene: -
clone size: -
CDR3 length: 14
CDR3 protein: CASSLLQGPYGYTF
CDR3 DNA: TGTGCCAGCAGTTTACTTCAGGGGCCCTATGGCTACACCTTC

V gene: TRBV6-2/TRBV6-3
J gene: TRBJ1-2
D gene: -
clone size: many
CDR3 length: 16
CDR3 protein: CASSYSSRGRGYGYTF
CDR3 DNA: TGTGCCAGCAGTTACTCGAGCAGGGGCAGGGGCTATGGCTACACCTTC

V gene: TRBV3-1/TRBV3-2
J gene: TRBJ1-6
D gene: TRBD1
clone size: -
CDR3 length: 15
CDR3 protein: CASSQRTGGNSPLHF
CDR3 DNA: TGTGCCAGCAGCCAGAGGACAGGAGGGAATTCACCCCTCCACTTT

V gene: TRBV14
J gene: TRBJ2-3
D gene: -
clone size: -
CDR3 length: 14
CDR3 protein: CASSQVRTSDTQYF
CDR3 DNA: TGTGCCAGCAGCCAAGTTAGGACTTCAGATACGCAGTATTTT

V gene: TRBV27
J gene: TRBJ2-5
D gene: -
clone size: once
CDR3 length: 14
CDR3 protein: CASSLNGESETQYF
CDR3 DNA: TGTGCCAGCAGTTTAAATGGGGAGAGTGAGACCCAGTACTTC

V gene: TRBV7-6
J gene: TRBJ2-2
D gene: -
clone size: -
CDR3 length: 12
CDR3 protein: CASSLRTGELFF
CDR3 DNA: TGTGCCAGCAGCTTACGGACCGGGGAGCTGTTTTTT